The T cell receptor (beta chain) described here comes from a study of regulatory T cells in long-lasting Graves disease. In germline, CDR1 is LNHNV, CDR2 YYDKDF (reference sequence). Deletions cut 1 base from V and 6 bases from J, with 13 bases between. The CDR3 totals 15 residues. The time point: persistent/refractory GD, antithyroid drugs over 5 years with positive TRAb. Generation of the TCR library employed RNA extracted from PBMCs. This clonotype was seen a few times. Library construction for TCR beta used iRepertoire HTBI primers and Arm-PCR of CDR3 regions. TCRdb called the multiplex PCR reads again in MiXCR, with one record for every CDR3 protein. The sample holds 600,000 to 800,000 distinct CDR3 sequences, approximately 31% seen once.

The source of this sequence is a female donor with Graves disease. V and J are TRBV15 and TRBJ1-5; D possibly corresponds to TRBD1 (6 bases). The sample consisted of peripheral blood mononuclear cells (PBMCs), taken when the disease was refractory, from a patient treated with antithyroid drugs. For the CDR3, the DNA is TGTGCCACCAGCAGAGTGCGACAGGCGCCTCAGCCCCAGCATTTT. Amino acids: CATSRVRQAPQPQHF.